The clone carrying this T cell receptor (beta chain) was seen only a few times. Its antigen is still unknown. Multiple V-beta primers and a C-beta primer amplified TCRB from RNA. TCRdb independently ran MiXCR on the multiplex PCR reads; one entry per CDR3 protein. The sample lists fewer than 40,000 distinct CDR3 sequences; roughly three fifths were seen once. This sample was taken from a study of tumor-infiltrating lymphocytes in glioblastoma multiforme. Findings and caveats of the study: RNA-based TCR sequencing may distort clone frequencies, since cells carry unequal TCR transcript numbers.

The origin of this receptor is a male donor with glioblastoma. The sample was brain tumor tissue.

The chain's CDR3 is CASSKLAGGPASYEQYF. Here the CDR3 DNA reads TGCGCCAGCAGCAAACTAGCGGGAGGGCCAGCCTCCTACGAGCAGTACTTC. The chain couples TRBV10-2 to TRBJ2-7, with 13 bases that match TRBD2. There are 17 residues in the CDR3. V shed 6 bases and J 0 bases; nucleotides not matched to a gene: 8. Germline CDR1 WSHSY, CDR2 SAAADI.